This is a list of T cell receptor beta chains from one sample in a study of post-analysis software for immune sequencing data. TCRdb re-analysed the PCR reads in MiXCR, keeping a single row per CDR3 protein. The data hold almost 700,000 distinct CDR3 sequences, with approximately 60% observed a single time. The sample taken for sequencing was blood. All receptors derive from a girl aged 2-15 years with multiple sclerosis. Both conserved end residues are part of each CDR3. Fields, in order: CDR3 length, J gene, clone size, D gene, V gene, CDR3 DNA, CDR3 protein. A D gene is named only where the DNA matches it firmly. A row's size may be missing; if present it is once, few, many or a size class.

16,TRBJ2-1,NA,TRBD2,TRBV24-1,TGTGCCACCAGTGATTTCGGTACTAGCGGTAGGAATGAGCAGTTCTTC,CATSDFGTSGRNEQFF
14,TRBJ2-1,once,NA,TRBV20-1,TGCAGTGCTACAGGTCAGCGCACCTACAATGAGCAGTTCTTC,CSATGQRTYNEQFF
15,TRBJ1-2,NA,NA,TRBV5-1,TGCGCCAGTAAGGCAGGGACAAGAACTAACTATGGCTACACCTTC,CASKAGTRTNYGYTF
15,TRBJ2-1,few,TRBD1,TRBV5-1,TGCGCCAGCAGTGCCGGGACAGCCTCCTACAATGAGCAGTTCTTC,CASSAGTASYNEQFF
11,TRBJ2-7,NA,NA,TRBV6-2/TRBV6-3,TGTGCCAGCAGATATGTAGGGGACCAGTACTTC,CASRYVGDQYF
14,TRBJ2-1,NA,TRBD1,TRBV12-3/TRBV12-4,TGTGCCAGCAGAGGGGGACAGGGCTACAATGAGCAGTTCTTC,CASRGGQGYNEQFF
15,TRBJ2-3,few,NA,TRBV6-2/TRBV6-3,TGTGCCAGCAGCCACCAGGGGGGGAGCACAGATACGCAGTATTTT,CASSHQGGSTDTQYF
13,TRBJ2-7,NA,NA,TRBV20-1,TGCAGTGCTAGAGAGGGACCGACATACGAGCAGTACTTC,CSAREGPTYEQYF
13,TRBJ2-5,once,TRBD1,TRBV7-9,TGTGCCAACAGCGTGGGACAGCGAGAGACCCAGTACTTC,CANSVGQRETQYF
15,TRBJ2-5,NA,NA,TRBV5-5,TGTGCCAGCAGCTTTTTAGTTGGGGGCGGTGAGACCCAGTACTTC,CASSFLVGGGETQYF
13,TRBJ2-7,NA,TRBD1,TRBV12-3/TRBV12-4,TGTGCCAGCACTACAGGGGTTTCCTACGAGCAGTACTTC,CASTTGVSYEQYF
14,TRBJ2-5,few,NA,TRBV7-9,TGTGCCAGCAGCTTAGACCGGAATCAAGAGACCCAGTACTTC,CASSLDRNQETQYF
17,TRBJ1-1,NA,TRBD1,TRBV5-1,TGCGCCAGCAGCTCTCGGACAGGGGGCGGTCACGGCACTGAAGCTTTCTTT,CASSSRTGGGHGTEAFF
15,TRBJ2-7,NA,TRBD2,TRBV5-1,TGCGCCAGCAGCTTGATCACTAGCGGGAGTTACGAGCAGTACTTC,CASSLITSGSYEQYF
15,TRBJ2-1,NA,NA,TRBV27,TGTGCCAGCAGTTTGGGGCAGGCCCCCTACAATGAGCAGTTCTTC,CASSLGQAPYNEQFF
14,TRBJ1-1,NA,NA,TRBV7-2,TGTGCCAGCAGCCCGGTGGGGGGTACCACTGAAGCTTTCTTT,CASSPVGGTTEAFF
14,TRBJ2-5,NA,NA,TRBV9,TGTGCCTGCAGCGTACGGGCGGGCCAAGAGACCCAGTACTTC,CACSVRAGQETQYF
14,TRBJ2-1,NA,TRBD2,TRBV20-1,TGCAGTGCCAAGACTAGCGGGAGAGACAATGAGCAGTTCTTC,CSAKTSGRDNEQFF
13,TRBJ2-1,NA,TRBD1,TRBV29-1,TGCAGTGGGGGACAGGGCTCCTACAATGAGCAGTTCTTC,CSGGQGSYNEQFF
15,TRBJ2-1,few,TRBD2,TRBV18,TGTGCCAGCTCAACGGATAGCGGGAGCTACAATGAGCAGTTCTTC,CASSTDSGSYNEQFF
16,TRBJ2-3,few,NA,TRBV6-5,TGTGCCAGCAGTCCCCTTTTATCTACTAGCACAGATACGCAGTATTTT,CASSPLLSTSTDTQYF
15,TRBJ2-3,NA,TRBD2,TRBV12-3/TRBV12-4,TGTGCCAGCCGTTCTAGCGGGGCTAGCACAGATACGCAGTATTTT,CASRSSGASTDTQYF
14,TRBJ2-1,NA,TRBD2,TRBV5-1,TGCGCCAGCAGCGCAGCGGGAGTAGGAAATGAGCAGTTCTTC,CASSAAGVGNEQFF
15,TRBJ2-3,NA,NA,TRBV7-6,TGTGTCAGCAGCTTACCGTGGGACAGCACAGATACGCAGTATTTT,CVSSLPWDSTDTQYF
14,TRBJ2-7,NA,TRBD1,TRBV5-5,TGTGCCAGCAGCTCCATAGACAGGGGATACGAGCAGTACTTC,CASSSIDRGYEQYF
14,TRBJ2-3,few,TRBD1,TRBV6-5,TGTGCCAGCAGTTACTCCCAGGGGGCAGATACGCAGTATTTT,CASSYSQGADTQYF
15,TRBJ2-3,few,NA,TRBV7-2,TGTGCCAGCAGCGCCTTTGGACCAGGCACAGATACGCAGTATTTT,CASSAFGPGTDTQYF
14,TRBJ2-1,once,TRBD2,TRBV5-1,TGCGCCAGCAGCCTTCCGGGAGGCCCCAATGAGCAGTTCTTC,CASSLPGGPNEQFF
16,TRBJ2-5,NA,NA,TRBV15,TGTGCCACCAGCAGAGATCTAGACGGCTACCTCGAGACCCAGTACTTC,CATSRDLDGYLETQYF
15,TRBJ1-2,NA,TRBD1,TRBV6-5,TGTGCCAGCACCCCGACAGGGAACGCCCACTATGGCTACACCTTC,CASTPTGNAHYGYTF
13,TRBJ2-1,few,TRBD1,TRBV11-3,TGTGCCAGCAGCTTGTCCGGGACAGATGAGCAGTTCTTC,CASSLSGTDEQFF
13,TRBJ2-1,few,TRBD2,TRBV10-3,TGTGCCATCAGTGCGGGACTAGTGGGCGAGCAGTTCTTC,CAISAGLVGEQFF
11,TRBJ1-1,NA,NA,TRBV29-1,TGCAGCGTTGAAGAACGAGGGCATGCTTTCTTT,CSVEERGHAFF
15,TRBJ2-3,NA,NA,TRBV12-3/TRBV12-4,TGTGCCAGCAGTCCTAGCACCACCTTCACAGATACGCAGTATTTT,CASSPSTTFTDTQYF
14,TRBJ1-1,few,NA,TRBV29-1,TGCAGCGCCCCCAGGGGCGGCATGAACACTGAAGCTTTCTTT,CSAPRGGMNTEAFF
12,TRBJ1-1,NA,NA,TRBV29-1,TGCAGCGCAAATATTGGGGCCACTGAAGCTTTCTTT,CSANIGATEAFF
14,TRBJ1-1,NA,NA,TRBV5-1,TGCGCCAGCAGCCCCGGACTGGCCAACACTGAAGCTTTCTTT,CASSPGLANTEAFF
18,TRBJ2-3,NA,TRBD1,TRBV12-3/TRBV12-4,TGTGCCAGCAGTTCAACAGGGGCCGGAGCCCCACATACAGATGCGCAGTATTTT,CASSSTGAGAPHTDAQYF
14,TRBJ2-7,few,TRBD2,TRBV13,TGTGCCAGCAGCTTAGCTCCGGGGGGCTACGAGCAGTACTTC,CASSLAPGGYEQYF
14,TRBJ2-5,few,TRBD2,TRBV6-2/TRBV6-3,TGTGCCAGCTGTTTCGCGGGAGATTGGGAGACCCAGTACTTC,CASCFAGDWETQYF
13,TRBJ2-5,few,TRBD1,TRBV29-1,TGCAGCGTCGAGACAGGGGGCGCAGAGACCCAGTACTTC,CSVETGGAETQYF
13,TRBJ1-2,NA,TRBD1,TRBV2,TGTGCCAGCAGCGGGACAGGGTTCTATGGCTACACCTTC,CASSGTGFYGYTF
13,TRBJ2-1,NA,NA,TRBV11-2,TGTGCCAGCAGCTTAGACCCCCAAAATGAGCAGTTCTTC,CASSLDPQNEQFF